This T cell receptor (beta chain) was obtained from a study of cytomegalovirus exposure and HLA in healthy donors. Findings and limits, study-wide: Analyzed later, association rates of TCRs varied across HLA loci, with DRB1 most and HLA-C fewest. Later analysis suggested most CMV-associated TCR beta chains were HLA-restricted. Within an earlier analysis, most TCR beta V segments proved productive either about 90% or about 30% of the time.

About this clone: The antigen is not known.

This PCR relied on a set of 60 Vbeta primers and 13 Jbeta primers. Here immunoSEQ multiplex PCR was the method, and the copy in TCRdb shows in-frame clones only, minus some. The sample contains around 200,000 clones, approximately 82% of which appear only once. V was pared by 0 bases and J by 9 bases, with 7 bases of the junction left unmatched. CDR3 length: 15 amino acids. Germline CDR1 is PRHDT and CDR2 is FYEKMQ (reference sequence). The chain has TRBV13 and TRBJ2-4; 8 bases align to TRBD1. The TCR originated in a woman in her fifties or sixties in good health and CMV-seropositive. The material sequenced was PBMCs. The CDR3 DNA reads TGTGCCAGCAGCTTAGGCCCGACAGGGGACGGCATTCAGTACTTC. Protein product: CASSLGPTGDGIQYF. The full variable domain, its missing parts supplied by reference TRBV13 and TRBJ2-4, is AAGVIQSPRHLIKEKRETATLKCYPIPRHDTVYWYQQGPGQDPQFLISFYEKMQSDKGSIPDRFSAQQFSDYHSELNMSSLELGDSALYFCASSLGPTGDGIQYFGAGTRLSVL.